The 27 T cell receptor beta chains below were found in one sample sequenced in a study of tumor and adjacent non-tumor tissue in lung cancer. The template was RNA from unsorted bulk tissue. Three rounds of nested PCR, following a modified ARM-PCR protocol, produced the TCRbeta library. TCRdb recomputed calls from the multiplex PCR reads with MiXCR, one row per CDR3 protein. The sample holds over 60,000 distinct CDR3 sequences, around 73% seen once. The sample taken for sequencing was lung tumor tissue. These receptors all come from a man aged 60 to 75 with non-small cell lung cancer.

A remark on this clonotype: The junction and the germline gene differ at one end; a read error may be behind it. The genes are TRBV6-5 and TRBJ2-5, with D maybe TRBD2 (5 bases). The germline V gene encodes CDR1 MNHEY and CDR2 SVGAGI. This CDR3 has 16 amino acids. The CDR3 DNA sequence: TGTGCCAGTAGTTACTCTACAGCAGCGGTCCAAGAGACCCAGCACTTC. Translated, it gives CASSYSTAAVQETQHF.

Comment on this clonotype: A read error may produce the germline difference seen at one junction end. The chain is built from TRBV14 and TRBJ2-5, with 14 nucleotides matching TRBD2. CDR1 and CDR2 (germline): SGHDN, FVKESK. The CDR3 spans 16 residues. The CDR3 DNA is TGTGTCAGCAGCCGCTGGACTAGCGGGAGGCAAGAGACACAGTATTTC. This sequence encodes CVSSRWTSGRQETQYF.

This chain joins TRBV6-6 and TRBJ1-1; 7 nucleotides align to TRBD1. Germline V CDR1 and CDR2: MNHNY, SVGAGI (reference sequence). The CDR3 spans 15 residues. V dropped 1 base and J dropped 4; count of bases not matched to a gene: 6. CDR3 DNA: TGTGCCAGCAGTTACTTTGTGACAGGGATCACTGAAGCTTTCTTT. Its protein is CASSYFVTGITEAFF.

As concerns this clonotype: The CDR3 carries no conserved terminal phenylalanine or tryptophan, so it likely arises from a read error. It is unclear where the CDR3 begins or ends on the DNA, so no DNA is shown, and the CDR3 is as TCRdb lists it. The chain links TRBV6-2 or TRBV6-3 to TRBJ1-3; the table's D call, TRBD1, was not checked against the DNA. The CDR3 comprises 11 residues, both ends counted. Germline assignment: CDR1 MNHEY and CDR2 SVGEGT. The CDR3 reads CASGSGTDASL.

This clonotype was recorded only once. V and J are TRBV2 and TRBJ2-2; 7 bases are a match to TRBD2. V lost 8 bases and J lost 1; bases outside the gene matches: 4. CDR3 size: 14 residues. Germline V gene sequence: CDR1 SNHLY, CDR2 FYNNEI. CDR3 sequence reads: CASGAGVNTGELFF. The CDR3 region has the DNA TGTGCCAGCGGGGCGGGGGTGAACACCGGGGAGCTGTTTTTT.

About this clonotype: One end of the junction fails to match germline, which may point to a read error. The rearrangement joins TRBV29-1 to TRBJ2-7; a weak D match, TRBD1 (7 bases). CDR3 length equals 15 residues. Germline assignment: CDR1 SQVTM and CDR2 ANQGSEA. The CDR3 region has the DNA TGCAGGGTTGTTCGCAGGGGGGCGGAATCCTACGAGCAGTACTTC. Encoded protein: CRVVRRGAESYEQYF.

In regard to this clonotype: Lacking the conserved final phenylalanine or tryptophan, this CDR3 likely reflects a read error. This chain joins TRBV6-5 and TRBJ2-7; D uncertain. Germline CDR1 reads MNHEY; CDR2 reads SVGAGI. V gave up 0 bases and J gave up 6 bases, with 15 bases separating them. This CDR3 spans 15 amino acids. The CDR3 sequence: CASSYSRQEKVEQYL. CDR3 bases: TGTGCCAGCAGTTACTCGAGGCAGGAGAAGGTCGAGCAGTACCTC.

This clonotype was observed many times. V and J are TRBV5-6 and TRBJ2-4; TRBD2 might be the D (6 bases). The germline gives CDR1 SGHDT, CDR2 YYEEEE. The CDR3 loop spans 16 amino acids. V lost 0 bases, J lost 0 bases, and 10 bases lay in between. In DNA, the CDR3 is TGTGCCAGCAGCTTGGCCCGGGAGATAGCCAAAAACATTCAGTACTTC. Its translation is CASSLAREIAKNIQYF.

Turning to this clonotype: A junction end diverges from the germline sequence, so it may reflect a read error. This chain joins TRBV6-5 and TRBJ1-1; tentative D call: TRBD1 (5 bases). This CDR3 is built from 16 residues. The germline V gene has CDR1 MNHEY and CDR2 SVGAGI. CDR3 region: CASNYSWGGRSSEAFF. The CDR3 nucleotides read TGTGCCAGCAATTACTCGTGGGGGGGTAGAAGCTCTGAAGCTTTCTTT.

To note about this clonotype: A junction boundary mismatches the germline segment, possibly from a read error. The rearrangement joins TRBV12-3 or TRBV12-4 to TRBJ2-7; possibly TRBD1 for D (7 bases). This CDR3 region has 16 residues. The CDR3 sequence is CTSSSWQQGGSYEQYF. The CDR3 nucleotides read TGTACCAGTAGTTCCTGGCAGCAGGGGGGCTCCTATGAGCAGTACTTC.

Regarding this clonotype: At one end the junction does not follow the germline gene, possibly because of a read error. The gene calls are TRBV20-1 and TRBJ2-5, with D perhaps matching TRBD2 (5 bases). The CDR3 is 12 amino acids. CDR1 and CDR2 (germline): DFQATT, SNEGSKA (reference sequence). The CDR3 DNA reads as TGTAGTGCTAGAGTTGGTGGGGAGACCCACTACTTC. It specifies CSARVGGETHYF.

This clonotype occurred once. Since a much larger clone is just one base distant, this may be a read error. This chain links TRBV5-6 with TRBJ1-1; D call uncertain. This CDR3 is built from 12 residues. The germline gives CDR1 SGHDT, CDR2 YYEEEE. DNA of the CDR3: TGTGCCAGCAGCTTGGATAGAGGTGAAGCTTTATTT. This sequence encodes CASSLDRGEALF.

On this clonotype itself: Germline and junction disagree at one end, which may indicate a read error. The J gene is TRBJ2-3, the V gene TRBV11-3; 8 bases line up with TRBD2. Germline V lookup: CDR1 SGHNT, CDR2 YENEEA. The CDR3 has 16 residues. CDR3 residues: CASSPGLADSTGTQYF. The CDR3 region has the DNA TGTGCCAGCAGCCCCGGACTAGCAGATAGCACAGGTACGCAGTATTTT.

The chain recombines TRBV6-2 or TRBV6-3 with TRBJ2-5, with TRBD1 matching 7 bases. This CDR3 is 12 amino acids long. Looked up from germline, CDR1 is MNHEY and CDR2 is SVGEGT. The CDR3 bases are TGTGTCAAGGGGGCCATACAAGAGACCCAGTACTTC. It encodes CVKGAIQETQYF.

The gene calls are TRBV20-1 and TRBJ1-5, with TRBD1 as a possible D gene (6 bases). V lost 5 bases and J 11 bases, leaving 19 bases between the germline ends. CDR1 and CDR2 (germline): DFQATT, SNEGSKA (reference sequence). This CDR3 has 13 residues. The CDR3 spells CSAQAGAEQSQHF. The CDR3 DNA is TGCAGTGCTCAGGCGGGGGCGGAGCAGTCCCAGCATTTT.

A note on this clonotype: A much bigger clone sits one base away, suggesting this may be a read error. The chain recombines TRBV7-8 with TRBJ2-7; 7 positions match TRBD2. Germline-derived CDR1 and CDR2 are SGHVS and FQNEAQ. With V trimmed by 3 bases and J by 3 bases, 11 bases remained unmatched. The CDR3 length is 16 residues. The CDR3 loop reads CASSLGMGGVGYEQYF. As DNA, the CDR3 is TGTGCCAGCAGCTTGGGGATGGGGGGGGTAGGCTACGAGCAGTACTTC.

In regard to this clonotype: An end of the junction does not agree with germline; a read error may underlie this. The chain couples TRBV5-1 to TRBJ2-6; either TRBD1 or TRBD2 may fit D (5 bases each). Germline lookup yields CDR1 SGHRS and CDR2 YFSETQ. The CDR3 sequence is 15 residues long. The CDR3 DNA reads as TGCACCAGCGGATGGGAATTCTCTGGGGCCAACATCCTGACTTTC. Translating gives CTSGWEFSGANILTF.

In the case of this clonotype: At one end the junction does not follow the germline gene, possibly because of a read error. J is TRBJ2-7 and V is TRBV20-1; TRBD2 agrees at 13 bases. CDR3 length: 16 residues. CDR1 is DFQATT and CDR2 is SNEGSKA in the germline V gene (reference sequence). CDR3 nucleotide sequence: TGCAGTGCTTGGACTAGCGGGAGTAAGAACTCTTACGAGCAGTGCTTC. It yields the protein CSAWTSGSKNSYEQCF.

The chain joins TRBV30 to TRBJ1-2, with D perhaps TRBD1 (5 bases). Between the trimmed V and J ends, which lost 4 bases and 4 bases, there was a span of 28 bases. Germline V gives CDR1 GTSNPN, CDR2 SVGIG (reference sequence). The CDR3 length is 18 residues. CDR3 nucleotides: TGTGCCTGGACTGGTGGGGCGCCCAAGGATTTCGGCAGCTATGGCTACACCTTC. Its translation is CAWTGGAPKDFGSYGYTF.

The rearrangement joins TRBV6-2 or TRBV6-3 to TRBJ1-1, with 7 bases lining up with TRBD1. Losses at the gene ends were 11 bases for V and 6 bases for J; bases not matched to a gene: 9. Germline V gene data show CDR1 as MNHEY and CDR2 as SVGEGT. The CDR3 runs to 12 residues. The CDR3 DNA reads TGTGCCTGCAAAACCACAGGGGCTGAAGCTTTCTTT. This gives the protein CACKTTGAEAFF.

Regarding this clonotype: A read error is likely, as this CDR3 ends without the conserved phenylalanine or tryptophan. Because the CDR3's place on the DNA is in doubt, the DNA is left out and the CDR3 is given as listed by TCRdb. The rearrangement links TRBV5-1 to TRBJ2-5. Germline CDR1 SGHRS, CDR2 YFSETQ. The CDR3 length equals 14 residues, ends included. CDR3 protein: CASSFNPRGETQYL.

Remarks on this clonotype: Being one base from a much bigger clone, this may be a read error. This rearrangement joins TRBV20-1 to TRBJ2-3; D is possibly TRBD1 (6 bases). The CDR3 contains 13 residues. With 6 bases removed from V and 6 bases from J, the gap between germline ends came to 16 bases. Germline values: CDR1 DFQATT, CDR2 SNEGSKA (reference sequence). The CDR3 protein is CSAQRTGGDTQYF. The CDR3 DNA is TGCAGTGCCCAGCGGACTGGGGGCGATACGCAGTATTTT.

The CDR3 DNA reads TGTGCCAGCAGCGCCGAGAGAGGATCGGGAGGAATTGGGGCCAACGTCCTGACTTTC. It translates to CASSAERGSGGIGANVLTF. This rearrangement joins TRBV7-2 to TRBJ2-6; 7 bases fit TRBD2. Trimming took 5 bases from V and 3 from J; bases not matched to a gene: 16. The CDR3 runs 19 residues. Germline V CDR1 and CDR2: SGHTA, FQGNSA.

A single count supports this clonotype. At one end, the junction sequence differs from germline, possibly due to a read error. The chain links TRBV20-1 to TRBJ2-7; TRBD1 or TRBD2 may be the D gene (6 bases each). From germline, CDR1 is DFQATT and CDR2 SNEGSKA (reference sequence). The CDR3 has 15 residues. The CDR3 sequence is CSATMTEGHRLEQYF. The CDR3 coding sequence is TGCAGTGCTACTATGACGGAGGGACACAGACTCGAGCAATACTTC.

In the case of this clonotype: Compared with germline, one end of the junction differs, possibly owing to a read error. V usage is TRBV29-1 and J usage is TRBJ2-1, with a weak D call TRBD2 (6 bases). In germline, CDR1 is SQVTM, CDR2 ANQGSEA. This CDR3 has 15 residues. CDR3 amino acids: CNVDPYAGSSVEQFF. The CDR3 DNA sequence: TGTAACGTTGACCCTTACGCCGGGAGTTCGGTCGAGCAGTTCTTC.

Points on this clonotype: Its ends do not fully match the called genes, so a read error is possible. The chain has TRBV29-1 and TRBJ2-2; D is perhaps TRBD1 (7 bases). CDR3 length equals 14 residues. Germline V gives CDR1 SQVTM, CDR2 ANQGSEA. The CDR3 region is CSAKQGGEGGELCF. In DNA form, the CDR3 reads TGCAGCGCCAAACAAGGGGGCGAGGGCGGGGAGCTGTGTTTT.

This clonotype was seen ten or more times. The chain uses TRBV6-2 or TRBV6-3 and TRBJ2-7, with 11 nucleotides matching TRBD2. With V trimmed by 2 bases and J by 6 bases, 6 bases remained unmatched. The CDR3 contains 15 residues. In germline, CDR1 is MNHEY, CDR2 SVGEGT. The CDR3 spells CASSYPLAGGTEQYF. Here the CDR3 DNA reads TGTGCCAGCAGTTACCCCCTAGCGGGAGGAACCGAGCAGTACTTC.